This T cell receptor (beta chain) was observed in a study of cytomegalovirus exposure and HLA in healthy donors. Trimming took off 1 base at V and 0 bases at J, with 13 bases between the two ends. CDR1 SEHNR and CDR2 FQNEAQ come from the germline V gene (reference sequence). The CDR3 extends over 18 amino acids. Use of 60 Vbeta and 13 Jbeta primers characterized the PCR. Using immunoSEQ multiplex PCR, the repertoire was profiled, and TCRdb retains in-frame clones only, with some absent. This sample carries some 170,000 clones, roughly three quarters of them seen once, and the ten largest clones take around 9.8%.

Material: PBMCs. This sequence originates from a man aged 18 to 30 in good health and CMV-seropositive. The rearrangement links TRBV7-9 to TRBJ2-6; TRBD2 is a possible D gene (5 bases). The CDR3 DNA follows: TGTGCCAGCAGCTTAGAGGTAGGGAGAATCTCTGGGGCCAACGTCCTGACTTTC. Its protein is CASSLEVGRISGANVLTF.